The 31 T cell receptor beta chains reported below all come from one sample, sequenced in a study of T cell changes during pregnancy in multiple sclerosis. The repertoire was sequenced with immunoSEQ multiplex PCR; TCRdb's copy has only in-frame clones and lacks some. The sample lists some 110,000 clones, about 90% seen once, with 1.6% in the top ten. The sequencing here drew on peripheral blood, taken before pregnancy. These receptors came from a female donor with multiple sclerosis, enrolled in a pregnancy study.

J is TRBJ2-3 and V is TRBV4-3, with 8 bases identical to TRBD2. The CDR3 is 15 residues long. CDR1 and CDR2 (germline): LGHNA, YSLEER. The ends lost 5 bases at V and 0 bases at J; junction bases unmatched: 4. The CDR3 nucleotides read TGCGCCAGCAGCACAGCGGGGGATAGCACAGATACGCAGTATTTT. Amino acids: CASSTAGDSTDTQYF.

The chain employs TRBV2 and TRBJ1-1; no firm D call. The CDR3 has 14 amino acids. Trimming left V 4 bases short and J 5 bases short, with 14 bases between. Germline CDR1 and CDR2: SNHLY and FYNNEI. The CDR3 spells CASSVGLTGTEAFF. The CDR3 nucleotides read TGTGCCAGCAGTGTTGGCCTGACTGGGACTGAAGCTTTCTTT.

The chain combines TRBV4-1 with TRBJ1-6, with unresolved D. Trimming cost V 7 bases and J 7 bases, with 23 bases left between them. CDR3 length: 17 amino acids. Germline V gene lookup returns CDR1 MGHRA and CDR2 YSYEKL. CDR3 bases: TGCGCCAGCACCCTAAGCGGCACCCCGGCTGACAATTCACCCCTCCACTTT. Encoded protein: CASTLSGTPADNSPLHF.

The chain couples TRBV9 to TRBJ2-2; 7 positions match TRBD2. The V and J ends lost 4 bases and 5 bases, in that order; junction bases with no gene match: 11. Germline CDR1 reads SGDLS; CDR2 reads YYNGEE. The CDR3 extends over 16 amino acids. The CDR3 here is CASSSSSGKGTGELFF. The DNA for the CDR3 is TGTGCCAGCAGCTCATCTAGCGGTAAAGGGACCGGGGAGCTGTTTTTT.

This rearrangement joins TRBV7-2 to TRBJ2-3, with 9 bases that match TRBD2. The CDR3 consists of 17 residues. Per germline, CDR1 SGHTA and CDR2 FQGNSA. After removal of 6 bases from V and 0 bases from J, the junction contained 10 bases not matched to a gene. The CDR3 sequence is CASRPLSGSRSTDTQYF. CDR3 nucleotides: TGTGCCAGCAGACCCCTTAGCGGGAGCCGTAGCACAGATACGCAGTATTTT.

This chain uses TRBV5-6 with TRBJ2-7; TRBD1 agrees at 9 bases. CDR1 is SGHDT, CDR2 YYEEEE, per germline. The CDR3 has 14 residues. Losses at the gene ends were 4 bases for V and 4 bases for J; bases not matched to a gene: 6. DNA for the CDR3: TGTGCCAGCAGCCTAACCGGGACAGGGTACGAGCAGTACTTC. It codes for CASSLTGTGYEQYF.

V gene TRBV5-1 combines with J gene TRBJ1-1, with a tentative D call TRBD1 (6 bases). CDR1 and CDR2 (germline): SGHRS, YFSETQ. CDR3 length: 14 amino acids. V lost 1 base and J 0 bases, leaving 7 bases between the germline ends. CDR3 in amino acids: CASSLQGMNTEAFF. The CDR3 DNA is TGCGCCAGCAGCTTGCAGGGGATGAACACTGAAGCTTTCTTT.

This clone was found once. V usage is TRBV5-4 and J usage is TRBJ2-5, with 7 bases identical to TRBD2. The CDR3 runs 14 residues. The trim removed 4 bases at V and 8 bases at J, leaving 11 bases unmatched. Germline CDR1 SGHNT, CDR2 YYREEE (reference sequence). This CDR3 reads CASSIGGGVDTQYF. The CDR3 bases are TGTGCCAGCAGCATTGGGGGGGGTGTTGATACCCAGTACTTC.

In its sample, this clone was seen a few times. This chain joins TRBV5-6 and TRBJ1-2; 9 bases align to TRBD1. CDR3 length: 14 residues. Unmatched junction bases numbered 3, after V lost 1 base and J lost 5 bases. Germline CDR1 reads SGHDT; CDR2 reads YYEEEE. The CDR3 loop reads CASSLSQGAYGYTF. In nucleotides, the CDR3 is TGTGCCAGCAGCTTGTCACAGGGGGCGTATGGCTACACCTTC.

The rearrangement joins TRBV4-3 to TRBJ1-3; D is uncertain. The CDR3 has 17 amino acids. The V and J ends lost 2 bases and 0 bases respectively, with 14 bases between them. CDR1 LGHNA and CDR2 YSLEER come from the germline V gene. DNA of the CDR3: TGCGCCAGCAGCCAACTTCACTCGGGTTTCTCTGGAAACACCATATATTTT. Its translation: CASSQLHSGFSGNTIYF.

The V gene is TRBV5-1, the J gene TRBJ1-3; D unclear. The CDR3 has 16 residues. V lost 2 bases and J lost 0, with 12 bases in between. In germline, CDR1 is SGHRS, CDR2 YFSETQ. The CDR3 nucleotides read TGCGCCAGCAGCTTAGAAGGACTTAGCTCTGGAAACACCATATATTTT. This translates into CASSLEGLSSGNTIYF.

The V and J genes are TRBV5-6 and TRBJ1-5, with TRBD1 as a possible D gene (5 bases). Deletions cut 0 bases from V and 12 bases from J, with 10 bases between. This CDR3 is 12 amino acids long. Germline V gene lookup returns CDR1 SGHDT and CDR2 YYEEEE. CDR3 sequence (DNA): TGTGCCAGCAGCTTGGGGTCCGGGGGCCAGCATTTT. It codes for CASSLGSGGQHF.

The genes are TRBV28 and TRBJ1-2; D gene uncertain. The length of the CDR3 is 17 residues. Germline V CDR1 and CDR2: MDHEN, SYDVKM. The V end lost 5 bases, the J end lost 2 bases, and 21 bases lay between the germline ends. The CDR3 reads CASSPYPPPGSNYGYTF. In nucleotides, the CDR3 is TGTGCCAGCAGTCCCTACCCCCCCCCAGGATCAAACTATGGCTACACCTTC.

This clone was seen a single time. The CDR3 DNA reads as TGTGCCAGCAGTCAGGGGGCGGGGGGCTACACCTTC. Translating gives CASSQGAGGYTF. J is TRBJ1-2 and V is TRBV27, with TRBD1 identical over 8 bases. Trimming removed 5 bases from V and 8 bases from J; junction bases left unmatched: 4. The CDR3 covers 12 residues. Germline assignment: CDR1 MNHEY and CDR2 SMNVEV (reference sequence).

The V gene is TRBV5-1, the J gene TRBJ2-1; D is unclear. CDR3 length: 12 amino acids. Germline V gene lookup returns CDR1 SGHRS and CDR2 YFSETQ. V was cut by 4 bases and J by 8 bases, with 10 bases left in between. CDR3 residues: CASSPPGDEQFF. In DNA form, the CDR3 reads TGCGCCAGCAGCCCCCCAGGCGATGAGCAGTTCTTC.

The chain uses TRBV9 and TRBJ2-3, with D tentatively TRBD1 (6 bases). This CDR3 is built from 16 residues. Trimming took 2 bases from V and 1 from J, leaving 14 bases between them. CDR1 is SGDLS and CDR2 is YYNGEE in the germline V gene. The CDR3 DNA reads TGTGCCAGCAGCGTTCACGCAGGGGCCCGCACAGATACGCAGTATTTT. Protein sequence: CASSVHAGARTDTQYF.

The chain carries TRBV19 and TRBJ2-5; TRBD2 matches 7 bases. The CDR3 contains 15 residues. CDR1 and CDR2 from the germline V gene are LNHDA and SQIVND (reference sequence). After removal of 4 bases from V and 3 bases from J, the junction contained 8 bases not matched to a gene. CDR3 sequence: CASSNIGAGEETQYF. In nucleotides, the CDR3 is TGTGCCAGTAGTAACATCGGGGCGGGAGAAGAGACCCAGTACTTC.

V usage is TRBV28 and J usage is TRBJ2-5; 12 positions match TRBD2. The CDR3 is made up of 15 amino acids. The trim removed 5 bases at V and 7 bases at J, leaving 8 bases unmatched. Germline CDR1 reads MDHEN; CDR2 reads SYDVKM. CDR3 amino acids: CASSPLTSGSMTQYF. The CDR3 DNA sequence: TGTGCCAGCAGTCCCCTGACTAGCGGGAGCATGACCCAGTACTTC.

The chain links TRBV2 to TRBJ2-3; D is ambiguous. Germline CDR1 reads SNHLY; CDR2 reads FYNNEI. This CDR3 comprises 14 residues. Trimming took off 7 bases at V and 4 bases at J, with 15 bases between the two ends. The CDR3: CASMRVSAPDTQYF. Here the CDR3 DNA reads TGTGCCAGCATGAGAGTCTCCGCCCCAGATACGCAGTATTTT.

This chain uses TRBV19 with TRBJ1-2; D unclear. Trimming removed 1 base at V and 4 bases at J, with 7 bases between. In germline, CDR1 is LNHDA, CDR2 SQIVND (reference sequence). CDR3 size: 13 residues. CDR3 sequence: CASSIVTSYGYTF. The CDR3 coding sequence is TGTGCCAGTAGTATAGTAACCAGCTATGGCTACACCTTC.

This clone was picked up many times. The J gene is TRBJ2-1, the V gene TRBV4-2; 10 positions agree with TRBD2. Germline-derived CDR1 and CDR2 are LGHNA and YNFKEQ. The ends lost 4 bases at V and 6 bases at J; junction bases unmatched: 6. The CDR3 sequence is 15 residues long. In nucleotides, the CDR3 is TGTGCCAGCAGCCCGCTAGCGGGAGACAGCAATGAGCAGTTCTTC. This translates into CASSPLAGDSNEQFF.

The chain recombines TRBV11-3 with TRBJ2-4, with 8 positions matching TRBD2. V was clipped by 7 bases and J by 1 base; unmatched bases: 6. CDR3 length: 15 amino acids. CDR1 and CDR2 from the germline V gene are SGHNT and YENEEA. This CDR3 is CASTGGVGAKNIQYF. For the CDR3, the DNA is TGTGCCAGCACCGGGGGGGTCGGCGCCAAAAACATTCAGTACTTC.

V and J are TRBV18 and TRBJ1-1, with 8 bases fitting TRBD1. The CDR3 totals 17 residues. The germline V gene encodes CDR1 KGHSH and CDR2 LQKENI. J was trimmed by 5 bases and V by 4 bases; bases with no gene match: 15. CDR3 sequence (DNA): TGTGCCAGCTCACGGTTACAGGGGGAATTGGCGGAGACTGAAGCTTTCTTT. Translation gives CASSRLQGELAETEAFF.

This chain connects TRBV12-5 to TRBJ2-5; D gene ambiguous. The germline gives CDR1 LGHNT, CDR2 FRNRAP. This CDR3 region has 11 residues. With 6 bases removed from V and 3 bases from J, the gap between germline ends came to 5 bases. CDR3: CASGIEETQYF. CDR3 nucleotides: TGTGCTAGTGGCATTGAAGAGACCCAGTACTTC.

V is TRBV6-7 and J is TRBJ2-2, with a weak D call TRBD1 (5 bases). Being an ORF, TRBV6-7 has a function that is uncertain. V lost 8 bases and J 3 bases, leaving 7 bases between the germline ends. The CDR3 has 12 amino acids. The CDR3 region has the DNA TGTGCCAGCGAAGGGGACACCGGGGAGCTGTTTTTT. This codes for CASEGDTGELFF.

This clone came up once. V and J are TRBV14 and TRBJ2-2; TRBD1 matches 8 bases. The V gene end was trimmed by 1 base and the J gene end by 6 bases; junction bases not matched to a gene: 4. Per germline, CDR1 SGHDN and CDR2 FVKESK. The CDR3 is 15 residues long. The chain's CDR3 is CASSQVRGRAGELFF. The DNA of the CDR3 is TGTGCCAGCAGCCAAGTCAGGGGGCGTGCCGGGGAGCTGTTTTTT.

V gene TRBV2 combines with J gene TRBJ2-1, with 8 positions matching TRBD2. Germline V gives CDR1 SNHLY, CDR2 FYNNEI. V was clipped by 4 bases and J by 6 bases; unmatched bases: 5. This CDR3 is built from 14 residues. As DNA, the CDR3 is TGTGCCAGCAGTGCCGGCGGGAGGACCAATGAGCAGTTCTTC. As protein: CASSAGGRTNEQFF.

V gene TRBV7-2 combines with J gene TRBJ2-7; D remains ambiguous. The CDR3 is 14 residues long. Deletions cut 1 base from V and 2 bases from J, with 9 bases between. Looked up from germline, CDR1 is SGHTA and CDR2 is FQGNSA. CDR3 sequence reads: CASSLGPVPYEQYF. The DNA for the CDR3 is TGTGCCAGCAGCTTAGGGCCTGTACCCTACGAGCAGTACTTC.

The rearrangement links TRBV2 to TRBJ1-4, with D uncertain. The CDR3 has 14 amino acids. Germline values: CDR1 SNHLY, CDR2 FYNNEI. V lost 5 bases, J lost 4 bases, and 11 bases lay in between. Written as DNA, the CDR3 is TGTGCCAGCAGTTATAGAAACCTTAATGAAAAACTGTTTTTT. Its protein is CASSYRNLNEKLFF.

The chain has TRBV19 and TRBJ2-2; 12 positions match TRBD1. CDR1 is LNHDA and CDR2 is SQIVND in the germline V gene (reference sequence). With 5 bases clipped from V and 4 bases from J, the junction kept 8 bases outside the gene matches. CDR3 length equals 17 residues. This CDR3 is CASSAPGQGAITGELFF. CDR3 sequence (DNA): TGTGCCAGTAGTGCGCCGGGACAGGGGGCAATCACCGGGGAGCTGTTTTTT.

This chain links TRBV5-6 with TRBJ2-5; 8 bases are shared with TRBD2. The CDR3 is made up of 15 amino acids. CDR1 and CDR2 (germline): SGHDT, YYEEEE. V gave up 0 bases and J gave up 5 bases; unmatched junction bases: 6. CDR3 amino acids: CASSLGREGRETQYF. As DNA, the CDR3 is TGTGCCAGCAGCTTGGGACGGGAGGGCCGCGAGACCCAGTACTTC.